This TCR beta chain was documented in a study of read filtering for tumor transcriptome and immune sequencing. Background on the study: Transcriptome libraries were built from DNase-treated RNA.

This CDR3 has 17 residues. Germline-derived CDR1 and CDR2 are SGHAT and FQNNGV. The V end lost 5 bases, the J end lost 4 bases, and 21 bases lay between the germline ends. The library was built from about 400 ng RNA with molecular barcoded adaptors for alpha/delta and beta/gamma chains. TCRdb called the reads again in MiXCR, with one record for every CDR3 protein. The table shows about 35,000 distinct CDR3 sequences, with more than 13% occurring only once. This rearrangement joins TRBV11-2 to TRBJ2-1, with D tentatively TRBD1 (5 bases). This TCR was sampled from a donor aged 40 or older with multiple myeloma. Source material: a population of CD138-negative cells sorted from bone marrow. The CDR3 protein is CASSPGEVLRTYNEQFF. DNA of the CDR3: TGTGCCAGCAGCCCGGGCGAGGTACTTCGGACATACAATGAGCAGTTCTTC.